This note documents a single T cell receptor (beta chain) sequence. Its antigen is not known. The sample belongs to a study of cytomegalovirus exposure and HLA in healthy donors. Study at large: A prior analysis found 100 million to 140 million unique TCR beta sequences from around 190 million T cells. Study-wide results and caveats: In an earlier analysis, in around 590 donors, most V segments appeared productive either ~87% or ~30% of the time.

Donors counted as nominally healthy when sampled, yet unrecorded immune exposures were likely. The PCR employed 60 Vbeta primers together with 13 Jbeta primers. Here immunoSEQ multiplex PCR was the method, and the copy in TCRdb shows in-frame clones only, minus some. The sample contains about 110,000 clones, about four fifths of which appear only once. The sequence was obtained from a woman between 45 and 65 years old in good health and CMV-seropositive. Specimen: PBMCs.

The CDR3 region has the DNA TGTGCCAGCAGTCATAGTACAGGGGGCTCCTATAATTCACCCCTCCACTTT. It yields the protein CASSHSTGGSYNSPLHF. The chain recombines TRBV2 with TRBJ1-6; TRBD1 agrees at 8 bases. Germline V gene lookup returns CDR1 SNHLY and CDR2 FYNNEI. The V gene end was trimmed by 5 bases and the J gene end by 0 bases; junction bases not matched to a gene: 6. CDR3 size: 17 residues.